These T cell receptor beta chains were read from a single sample in a study of T cell changes during pregnancy in multiple sclerosis. The protocol was immunoSEQ multiplex PCR, while the TCRdb copy is restricted to in-frame clones and leaves out a portion. Counted here are over 40,000 clones, 80% to 95% occurring once; the ten biggest clones make up 2% to 2.5%. The source was peripheral blood, collected in the third trimester of pregnancy. The origin of the receptors is a female donor with multiple sclerosis, enrolled in a pregnancy study. CDR3s include the opening cysteine and the closing phenylalanine or tryptophan. A D gene is named only where the DNA matches it firmly. Clone size is stated in some rows and not others, as once, few, many or a class when expanded.

>.|TRBD2|TRBV12-5|TRBJ2-2
CASTQARTSGSSGELFF
TGTGCTAGTACCCAAGCCCGGACTAGCGGGAGTTCCGGGGAGCTGTTTTTT
>.|.|TRBV5-1|TRBJ2-3
CASSLGSGMVDTQYF
TGCGCCAGCAGCTTGGGGTCAGGGATGGTAGATACGCAGTATTTT
>.|TRBD1|TRBV5-4|TRBJ1-2
CASSLWGQGVFGYTF
TGTGCCAGCAGCTTGTGGGGACAGGGGGTCTTCGGCTACACCTTC
>.|TRBD1|TRBV6-5|TRBJ1-1
CASSPGTGNTEAFF
TGTGCCAGCAGCCCCGGGACAGGGAACACTGAAGCTTTCTTT
>.|TRBD2|TRBV2|TRBJ2-1
CASSERWTSVDNEQFF
TGTGCCAGCAGTGAGCGGTGGACTAGCGTCGACAATGAGCAGTTCTTC
>.|.|TRBV18|TRBJ2-3
CASSPSGAGTQYF
TGTGCCAGCTCACCCTCAGGGGCCGGGACGCAGTATTTT
>.|TRBD2|TRBV19|TRBJ2-1
CASSQTSGRAHNEQFF
TGTGCCAGTAGTCAGACTAGCGGGAGGGCCCACAATGAGCAGTTCTTC
>.|TRBD2|TRBV7-9|TRBJ2-4
CASSVTRTGGNIQYF
TGTGCCAGCAGCGTCACCCGGACGGGGGGGAACATTCAGTACTTC
>.|TRBD1|TRBV6-5|TRBJ1-5
CASSSGTDRGNQPQHF
TGTGCCAGCAGTTCCGGGACCGACAGGGGCAATCAGCCCCAGCATTTT
>few|TRBD1|TRBV7-9|TRBJ1-3
CASSATGYSGNTIYF
TGTGCCAGCAGCGCGACAGGGTACTCTGGAAACACCATATATTTT
>.|TRBD2|TRBV27|TRBJ2-1
CASKLAGGLVQFF
TGTGCCAGCAAACTAGCGGGAGGGCTCGTGCAGTTCTTC
>.|.|TRBV11-2|TRBJ2-1
CVSSLAVGFEQFF
TGTGTCAGCAGCCTGGCCGTCGGGTTTGAGCAGTTCTTC
>.|.|TRBV28|TRBJ2-5
CASSFAPQPIAQYF
TGTGCCAGCAGTTTCGCGCCGCAACCGATAGCCCAGTACTTC
>.|.|TRBV19|TRBJ1-5
CASSMTGQTGYSNQPQHF
TGTGCCAGTAGTATGACAGGTCAGACCGGTTATAGCAATCAGCCCCAGCATTTT
>.|TRBD1|TRBV9|TRBJ1-2
CASSVADRGFAYGYTF
TGTGCCAGCAGCGTAGCGGACAGGGGTTTCGCCTATGGCTACACCTTC
>.|TRBD2|TRBV27|TRBJ2-3
CASSRTSGSGYTQYF
TGTGCCAGCAGCCGGACTAGCGGGAGTGGATATACGCAGTATTTT
>.|TRBD2|TRBV2|TRBJ2-2
CASSAGTSGISLFF
TGTGCCAGCAGCGCCGGGACTAGCGGGATAAGTTTGTTTTTT
>.|.|TRBV29-1|TRBJ2-3
CSVQGTDTQYF
TGCAGCGTTCAGGGGACAGATACGCAGTATTTT
>.|.|TRBV29-1|TRBJ2-7
CSVDAGTYEQYF
TGCAGCGTTGACGCAGGTACCTACGAGCAGTACTTC
>.|TRBD2|TRBV7-2|TRBJ2-7
CASSLFLAVDYEQYF
TGTGCCAGCAGCTTATTCCTAGCGGTCGACTACGAGCAGTACTTC
>.|TRBD2|TRBV14|TRBJ2-3
CASSQDHPGLAFTDTQYF
TGTGCCAGCAGCCAAGACCACCCCGGACTAGCCTTCACAGATACGCAGTATTTT
>.|.|TRBV5-1|TRBJ2-5
CASSLGDPRETQYF
TGCGCCAGCAGCTTAGGCGACCCTAGGGAGACCCAGTACTTC
>once|.|TRBV30|TRBJ1-2
CAWSVISGKGYTF
TGTGCCTGGAGTGTAATTTCGGGAAAGGGCTACACCTTC
>once|TRBD1|TRBV7-3|TRBJ2-5
CASSKGDSWGKETQYF
TGTGCCAGCAGCAAAGGGGACAGCTGGGGGAAAGAGACCCAGTACTTC
>.|.|TRBV27|TRBJ2-7
CASSLSRQGYEQYF
TGTGCCAGCAGTTTATCGCGGCAGGGCTACGAGCAGTACTTC
>.|TRBD1|TRBV5-5|TRBJ2-2
CASSLTGGPWVELFF
TGTGCCAGCAGCCTAACAGGGGGCCCTTGGGTGGAGCTGTTTTTT
>.|.|TRBV28|TRBJ1-3
CASSLGSRGGSGNTIYF
TGTGCCAGCAGTTTAGGGTCACGAGGGGGATCTGGAAACACCATATATTTT
>.|.|TRBV9|TRBJ2-1
CASSVDTYNEQFF
TGTGCCAGCAGCGTAGACACCTACAATGAGCAGTTCTTC
>.|TRBD1|TRBV7-9|TRBJ2-7
CASSQGQGAEF
TGTGCCAGCAGCCAGGGACAGGGGGCAGAGTTC
>.|.|TRBV29-1|TRBJ1-2
CSSREQGAVSF
TGCAGCTCGCGCGAACAGGGAGCAGTGAGCTTC
>once|.|TRBV7-9|TRBJ1-5
CASSTGFSNQPQHF
TGTGCCAGCAGCACGGGATTTAGCAATCAGCCCCAGCATTTT
>.|.|TRBV5-1|TRBJ2-1
CASSLMTGSSYNEQFF
TGCGCCAGCAGCTTGATGACTGGGAGCTCCTACAATGAGCAGTTCTTC
>.|.|TRBV27|TRBJ2-1
CASSLSGLLFNEQFF
TGTGCCAGCAGTTTATCTGGACTACTATTTAATGAGCAGTTCTTC